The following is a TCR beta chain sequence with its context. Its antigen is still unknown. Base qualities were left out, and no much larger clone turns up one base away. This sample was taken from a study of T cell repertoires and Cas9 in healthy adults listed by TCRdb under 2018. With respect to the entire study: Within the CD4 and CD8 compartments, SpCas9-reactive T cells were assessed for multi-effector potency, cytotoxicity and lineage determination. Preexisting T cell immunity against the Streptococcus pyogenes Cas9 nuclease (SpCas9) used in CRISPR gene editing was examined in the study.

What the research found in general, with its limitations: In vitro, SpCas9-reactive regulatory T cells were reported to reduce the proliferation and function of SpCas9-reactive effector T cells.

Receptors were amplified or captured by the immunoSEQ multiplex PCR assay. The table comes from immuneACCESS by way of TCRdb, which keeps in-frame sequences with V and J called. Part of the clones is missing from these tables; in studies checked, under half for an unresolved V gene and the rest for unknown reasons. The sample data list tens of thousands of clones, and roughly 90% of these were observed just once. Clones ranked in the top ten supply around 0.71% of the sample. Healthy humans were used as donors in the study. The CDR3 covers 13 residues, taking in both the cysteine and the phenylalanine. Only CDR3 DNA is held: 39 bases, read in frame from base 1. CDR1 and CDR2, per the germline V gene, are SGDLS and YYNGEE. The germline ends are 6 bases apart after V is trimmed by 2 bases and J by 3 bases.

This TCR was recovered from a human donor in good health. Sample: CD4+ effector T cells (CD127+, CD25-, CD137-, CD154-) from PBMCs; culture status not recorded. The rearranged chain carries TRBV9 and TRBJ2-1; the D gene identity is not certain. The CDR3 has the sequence CASSVLGYNEQFF. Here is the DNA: TGTGCCAGCAGCGTCCTCGGCTACAATGAGCAGTTCTTC.